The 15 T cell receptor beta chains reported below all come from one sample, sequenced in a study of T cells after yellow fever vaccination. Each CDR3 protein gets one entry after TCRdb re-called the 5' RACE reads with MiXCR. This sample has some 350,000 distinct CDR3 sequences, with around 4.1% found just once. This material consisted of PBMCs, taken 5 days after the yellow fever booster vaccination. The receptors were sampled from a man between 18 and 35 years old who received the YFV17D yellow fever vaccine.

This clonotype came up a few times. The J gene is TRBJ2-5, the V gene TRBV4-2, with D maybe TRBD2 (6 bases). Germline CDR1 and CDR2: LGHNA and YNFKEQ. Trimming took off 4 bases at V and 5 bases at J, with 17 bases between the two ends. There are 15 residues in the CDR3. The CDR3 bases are TGTGCCAGCAGCCTCGCCCGACTAGTTTGGGAGACCCAGTACTTC. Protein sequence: CASSLARLVWETQYF.

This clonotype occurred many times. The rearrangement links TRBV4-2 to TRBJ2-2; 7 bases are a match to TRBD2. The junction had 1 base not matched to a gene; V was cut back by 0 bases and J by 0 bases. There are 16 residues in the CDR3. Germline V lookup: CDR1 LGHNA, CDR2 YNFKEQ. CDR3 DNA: TGTGCCAGCAGCCAAGAAGCGGGGACGAACACCGGGGAGCTGTTTTTT. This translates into CASSQEAGTNTGELFF.

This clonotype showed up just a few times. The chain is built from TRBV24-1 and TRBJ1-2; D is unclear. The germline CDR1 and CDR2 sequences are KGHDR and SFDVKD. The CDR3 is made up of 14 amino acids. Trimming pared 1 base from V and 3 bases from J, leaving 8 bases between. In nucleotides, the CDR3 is TGTGCCACCAGTGATTTTGACGGATACTATGGCTACACCTTC. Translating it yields CATSDFDGYYGYTF.

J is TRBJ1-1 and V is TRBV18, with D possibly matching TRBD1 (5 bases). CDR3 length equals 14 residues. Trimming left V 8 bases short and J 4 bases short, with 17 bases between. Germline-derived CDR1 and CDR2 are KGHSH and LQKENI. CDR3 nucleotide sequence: TGTGCCAGCCGGCCGCGGGGGGAGGGCACTGAAGCTTTCTTT. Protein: CASRPRGEGTEAFF.

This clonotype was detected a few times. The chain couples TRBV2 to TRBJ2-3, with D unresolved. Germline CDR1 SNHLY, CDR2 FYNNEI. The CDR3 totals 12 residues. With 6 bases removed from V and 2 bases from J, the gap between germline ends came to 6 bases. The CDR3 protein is CASRDYTDTQYF. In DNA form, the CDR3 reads TGTGCCAGCAGGGATTACACAGATACGCAGTATTTT. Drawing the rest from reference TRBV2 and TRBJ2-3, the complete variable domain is EPEVTQTPSHQVTQMGQEVILRCVPISNHLYFYWYRQILGQKVEFLVSFYNNEISEKSEIFDDQFSVERPDGSNFTLKIRSTKLEDSAMYFCASRDYTDTQYFGPGTRLTVL.

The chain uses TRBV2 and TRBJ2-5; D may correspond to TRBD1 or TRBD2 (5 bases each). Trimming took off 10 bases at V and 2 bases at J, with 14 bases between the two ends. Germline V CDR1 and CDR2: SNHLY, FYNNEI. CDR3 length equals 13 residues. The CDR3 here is CATREGEQETQYF. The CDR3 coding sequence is TGTGCCACGAGGGAAGGGGAGCAAGAGACCCAGTACTTC.

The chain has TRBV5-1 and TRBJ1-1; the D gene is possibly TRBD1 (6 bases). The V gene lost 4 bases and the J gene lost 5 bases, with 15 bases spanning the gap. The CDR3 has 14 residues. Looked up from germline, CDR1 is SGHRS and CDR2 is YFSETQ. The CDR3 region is CASSPGTLRTEAFF. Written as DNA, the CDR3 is TGCGCCAGCAGCCCTGGGACACTGAGGACTGAAGCTTTCTTT.

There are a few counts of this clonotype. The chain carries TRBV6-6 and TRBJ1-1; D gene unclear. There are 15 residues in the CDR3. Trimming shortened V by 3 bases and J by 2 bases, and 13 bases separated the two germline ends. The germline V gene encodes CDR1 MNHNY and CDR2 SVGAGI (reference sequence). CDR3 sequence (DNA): TGTGCCAGCAGTTATTCAGCCACGGCCAACACTGAAGCTTTCTTT. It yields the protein CASSYSATANTEAFF.

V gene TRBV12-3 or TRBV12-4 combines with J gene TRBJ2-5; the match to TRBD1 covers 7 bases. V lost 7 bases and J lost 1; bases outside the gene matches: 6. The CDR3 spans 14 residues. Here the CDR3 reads CASNRQGVQETQYF. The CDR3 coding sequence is TGTGCCAGCAATCGACAGGGAGTCCAAGAGACCCAGTACTTC.

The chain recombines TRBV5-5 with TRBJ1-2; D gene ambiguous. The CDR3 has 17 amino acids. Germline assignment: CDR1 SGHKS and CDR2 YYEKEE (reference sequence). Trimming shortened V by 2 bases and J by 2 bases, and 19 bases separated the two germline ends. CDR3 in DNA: TGTGCCAGCAGCTTAGAACAGCTCGGAGTGACCAACTATGGCTACACCTTC. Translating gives CASSLEQLGVTNYGYTF. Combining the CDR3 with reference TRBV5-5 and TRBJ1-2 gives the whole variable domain DAGVTQSPTHLIKTRGQQVTLRCSPISGHKSVSWYQQVLGQGPQFIFQYYEKEERGRGNFPDRFSARQFPNYSSELNVNALLLGDSALYLCASSLEQLGVTNYGYTFGSGTRLTVV.

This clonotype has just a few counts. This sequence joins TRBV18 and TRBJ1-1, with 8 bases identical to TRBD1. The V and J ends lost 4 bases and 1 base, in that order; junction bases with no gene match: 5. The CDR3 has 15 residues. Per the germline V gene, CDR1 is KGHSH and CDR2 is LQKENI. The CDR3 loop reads CASSLATGANTEAFF. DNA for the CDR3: TGTGCCAGCTCACTAGCGACAGGGGCGAACACTGAAGCTTTCTTT.

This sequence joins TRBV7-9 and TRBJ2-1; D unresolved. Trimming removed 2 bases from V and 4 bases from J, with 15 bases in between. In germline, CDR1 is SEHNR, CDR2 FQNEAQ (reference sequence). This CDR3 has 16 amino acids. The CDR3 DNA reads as TGTGCCAGCAGCTTAACTTGGATCGTGGTTTACAATGAGCAGTTCTTC. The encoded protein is CASSLTWIVVYNEQFF.

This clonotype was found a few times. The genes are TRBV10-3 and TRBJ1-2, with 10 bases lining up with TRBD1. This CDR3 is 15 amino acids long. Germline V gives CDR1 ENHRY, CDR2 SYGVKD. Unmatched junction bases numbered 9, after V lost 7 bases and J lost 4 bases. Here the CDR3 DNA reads TGTGCCATCATGTCGAGTTGGGACAGGGGCTATGGCTACACCTTC. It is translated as CAIMSSWDRGYGYTF.

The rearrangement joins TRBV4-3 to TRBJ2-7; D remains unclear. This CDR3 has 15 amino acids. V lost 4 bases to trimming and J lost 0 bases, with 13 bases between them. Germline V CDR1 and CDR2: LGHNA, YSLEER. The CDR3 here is CASSPTTATSYEQYF. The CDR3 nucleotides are TGCGCCAGCAGCCCTACTACAGCTACCTCCTACGAGCAGTACTTC.

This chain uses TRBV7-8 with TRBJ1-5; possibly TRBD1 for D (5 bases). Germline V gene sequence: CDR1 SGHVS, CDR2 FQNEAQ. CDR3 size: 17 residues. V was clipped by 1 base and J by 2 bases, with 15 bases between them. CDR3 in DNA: TGTGCCAGCAGCTTAGGGTTATCCGGGGGGGGCAATCAGCCCCAGCATTTT. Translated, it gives CASSLGLSGGGNQPQHF.